These T cell receptor beta chains were read from a single sample in a study of cytomegalovirus exposure and HLA in healthy donors. The protocol was immunoSEQ multiplex PCR, while the TCRdb copy is restricted to in-frame clones and leaves out a portion. The sample includes around 140,000 clones, approximately 80% of them seen just once. The sample taken for sequencing was PBMCs. These TCRs come from a man younger than 40 in good health and CMV-seropositive. CDR3s include the opening cysteine and the closing phenylalanine or tryptophan. The order of the fields is clone size, V gene, CDR3 protein. Size tells how often a clone was seen (once, few, many) or the class of an expanded clone, and some rows leave it out.

size: -; V: TRBV7-3; CDR3: CASSLNGEVETQYF
size: -; V: TRBV7-2; CDR3: CASSFPGQPQHF
size: -; V: TRBV27; CDR3: CASSFRGRGNEQFF
size: -; V: TRBV19; CDR3: CASTETGTGNTIYF
size: few; V: TRBV4-1; CDR3: CASSQGWRGVNQPQHF
size: -; V: TRBV28; CDR3: CASSVPGQGDGYTF
size: -; V: TRBV19; CDR3: CASSPSTGLNTEAFF
size: -; V: TRBV6-1; CDR3: CASVPGQGETQYF
size: few; V: TRBV5-1; CDR3: CASSLDGRGNEKLFF
size: few; V: TRBV27; CDR3: CASGGGITYEQYF
size: -; V: TRBV21-1; CDR3: CASSKLGRPGNQPQHF
size: -; V: TRBV6-5; CDR3: CASSPRGTAYNEQFF
size: few; V: TRBV5-6; CDR3: CASSRQAAGEKLFF
size: -; V: TRBV7-8; CDR3: CASSSTGGSYEQYF
size: -; V: TRBV7-9; CDR3: CASSLATGGGEKLFF
size: -; V: TRBV6-1; CDR3: CASSPAGRETQYF
size: -; V: TRBV5-1; CDR3: CASSLSGGGGTEAFF
size: -; V: TRBV6-1; CDR3: CASSEATGQGGYTF
size: -; V: TRBV6-5; CDR3: CASSLTGVSGNTIYF
size: -; V: TRBV18; CDR3: CASSRTAGGLDEQYF
size: -; V: TRBV30; CDR3: CAWSNPSANQPQHF
size: -; V: TRBV11-2; CDR3: CASSSGLAGASYNEQFF
size: -; V: TRBV7-9; CDR3: CASRPTRVVGYNEQFF
size: -; V: TRBV6-5; CDR3: CASRSTGRGTEAFF
size: -; V: TRBV18; CDR3: CASSPEGADTQYF
size: -; V: TRBV5-1; CDR3: CASSPGTAGNEQFF
size: -; V: TRBV27; CDR3: CASGAQTDTQYF
size: -; V: TRBV5-1; CDR3: CASSLGSGEGTEAFF
size: -; V: TRBV5-4; CDR3: CASSLAGSAGNTIYF
size: few; V: TRBV28; CDR3: CASSLSRNTEAFF
size: -; V: TRBV6-4; CDR3: CASSPSESNEQFF
size: -; V: TRBV9; CDR3: CASSVGGQTYEQYF
size: once; V: TRBV5-1; CDR3: CASSPGLAGQNEQFF
size: few; V: TRBV5-1; CDR3: CASSPGTAYEQYF
size: -; V: TRBV4-1; CDR3: CASSQAGQYEQYF
size: -; V: TRBV6-5; CDR3: CASSFSGARSGELFF
size: -; V: TRBV28; CDR3: CASRGYSGGKRNIQYF
size: -; V: TRBV5-1; CDR3: CASSPINRDNLYGYTF
size: -; V: TRBV9; CDR3: CASSVGVDTQYF
size: once; V: TRBV12-5; CDR3: CASAPRGGANEKLFF
size: -; V: TRBV27; CDR3: CASSLNGRTNTGELFF
size: -; V: TRBV7-9; CDR3: CASSLTGTGVGEQYF
size: -; V: TRBV18; CDR3: CASSRRTNGNEQFF
size: -; V: TRBV27; CDR3: CASSFYPSGSYEQYF
size: -; V: TRBV7-9; CDR3: CASSQGQANTEAFF
size: -; V: TRBV27; CDR3: CASSLGLEGMNEQFF
size: -; V: TRBV4-1; CDR3: CASSQTGRGRFYSPLHF
size: -; V: TRBV13; CDR3: CASSLRVSDTQYF
size: -; V: TRBV6-1; CDR3: CASSARRGETQYF
size: -; V: TRBV7-9; CDR3: CSSSLNPGAGYNEQYF
size: -; V: TRBV10-2; CDR3: CASSESGGTGGDYGYTF
size: -; V: TRBV19; CDR3: CASSMVQGANSPLHF
size: few; V: TRBV5-5; CDR3: CASSLVGQNLNEAFF